In this sample, the clone carrying this TCR beta chain turned up many times. Its antigen is not known. The germline V gene has CDR1 SGDLS and CDR2 YYNGEE. V shed 0 bases and J shed 4 bases, with 11 bases lying between them. This CDR3 comprises 14 residues. The data were obtained in a study of T cells in Graves' hyperthyroidism and ophthalmopathy. Study-wide results and limits: Ophthalmopathy and stable hyperthyroidism were separated by a 13 V-J model.

Using RNA transcripts as the source, TCR beta CDR3 regions were amplified. When the TCR CDR3 underwent first-round RT-PCR, the HTBI primer set was used. TCRdb fed the multiplex PCR reads into MiXCR, producing one record per CDR3 protein. The repertoire holds 690,000 or so distinct CDR3 sequences, with 18% as singletons. Sampled blood dates from first hyperthyroidism diagnosis, and it precedes any ophthalmopathy symptoms. Out of 8.5 to 10 ml of fresh peripheral blood came the PBMCs. The chain uses TRBV9 and TRBJ2-7; D is undetermined. The sequencing input was blood. This TCR came from a woman aged 45-59 years with Graves' hyperthyroidism that later progressed to Graves' ophthalmopathy. CDR3 sequence (DNA): TGTGCCAGCAGCGTAGGTTTGGGGTATTACGAGCAGTACTTC. Its translation is CASSVGLGYYEQYF. Drawing the rest from reference TRBV9 and TRBJ2-7, the complete variable domain is DSGVTQTPKHLITATGQRVTLRCSPRSGDLSVYWYQQSLDQGLQFLIQYYNGEERAKGNILERFSAQQFPDLHSELNLSSLELGDSALYFCASSVGLGYYEQYFGPGTRLTVT.